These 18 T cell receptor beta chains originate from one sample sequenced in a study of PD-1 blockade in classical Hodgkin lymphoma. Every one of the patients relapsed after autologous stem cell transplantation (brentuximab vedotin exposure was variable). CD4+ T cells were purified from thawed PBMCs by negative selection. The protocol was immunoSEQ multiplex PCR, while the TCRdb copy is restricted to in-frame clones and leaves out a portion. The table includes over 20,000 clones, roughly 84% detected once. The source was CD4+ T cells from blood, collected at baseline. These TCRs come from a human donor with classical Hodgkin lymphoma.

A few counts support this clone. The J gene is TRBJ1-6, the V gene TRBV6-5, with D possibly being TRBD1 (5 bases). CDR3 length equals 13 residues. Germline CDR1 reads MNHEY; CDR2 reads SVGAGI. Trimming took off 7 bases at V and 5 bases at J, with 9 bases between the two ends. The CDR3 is CASNWGDNSPLHF. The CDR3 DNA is TGTGCCAGCAACTGGGGGGATAATTCACCCCTCCACTTT.

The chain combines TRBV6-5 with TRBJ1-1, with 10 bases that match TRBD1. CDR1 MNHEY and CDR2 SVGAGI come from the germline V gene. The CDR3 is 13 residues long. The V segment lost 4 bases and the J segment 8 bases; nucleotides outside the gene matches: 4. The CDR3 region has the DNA TGTGCCAGCAGTTCCGACAGGGGGCGGGAAGCTTTCTTT. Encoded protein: CASSSDRGREAFF.

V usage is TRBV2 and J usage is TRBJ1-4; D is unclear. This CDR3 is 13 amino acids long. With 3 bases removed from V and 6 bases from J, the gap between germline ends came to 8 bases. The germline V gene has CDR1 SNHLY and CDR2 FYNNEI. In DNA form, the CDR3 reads TGTGCCAGCAGTGACCGTATTCATGAAAAACTGTTTTTT. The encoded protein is CASSDRIHEKLFF.

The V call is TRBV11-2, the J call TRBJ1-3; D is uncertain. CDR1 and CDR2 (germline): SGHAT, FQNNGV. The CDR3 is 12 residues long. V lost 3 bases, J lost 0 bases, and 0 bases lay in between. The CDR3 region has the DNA TGTGCCAGCAGCTTCTCTGGAAACACCATATATTTT. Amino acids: CASSFSGNTIYF.

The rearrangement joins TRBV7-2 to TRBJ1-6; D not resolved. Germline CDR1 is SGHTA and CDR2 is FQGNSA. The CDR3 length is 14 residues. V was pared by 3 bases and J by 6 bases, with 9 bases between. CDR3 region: CASSFGGGNSPLHF. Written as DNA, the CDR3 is TGTGCCAGCAGCTTTGGCGGCGGTAATTCACCCCTCCACTTT.

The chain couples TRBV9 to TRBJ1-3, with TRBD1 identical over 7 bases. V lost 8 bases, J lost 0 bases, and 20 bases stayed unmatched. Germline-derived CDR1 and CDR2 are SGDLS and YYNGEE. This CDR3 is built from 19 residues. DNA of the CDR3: TGTGCCAGGGAAAGGGGGCTCGCCCGGACAGACAACTCTGGAAACACCATATATTTT. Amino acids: CARERGLARTDNSGNTIYF.

The CDR3 sequence: CASSLAEQTGELFF. The CDR3 DNA is TGTGCCAGCAGCTTAGCAGAACAGACCGGGGAGCTGTTTTTT. V gene TRBV7-2 combines with J gene TRBJ2-2; D gene ambiguous. This CDR3 spans 14 amino acids. The ends were cut back, 0 bases at V and 5 bases at J, with 7 bases in the middle. Per germline, CDR1 SGHTA and CDR2 FQGNSA.

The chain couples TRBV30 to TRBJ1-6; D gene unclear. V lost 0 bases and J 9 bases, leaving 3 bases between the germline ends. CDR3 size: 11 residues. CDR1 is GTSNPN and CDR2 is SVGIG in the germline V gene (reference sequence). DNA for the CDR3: TGTGCCTGGAGTGTGGCTTCACCCCTCCACTTT. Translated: CAWSVASPLHF.

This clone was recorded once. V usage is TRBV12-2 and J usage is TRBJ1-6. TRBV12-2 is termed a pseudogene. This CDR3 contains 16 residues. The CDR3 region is CASRSMRRDNNSPLHF. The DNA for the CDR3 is TGTGCAAGTCGCTCAATGAGGCGCGATAATAATTCACCCCTCCACTTT.

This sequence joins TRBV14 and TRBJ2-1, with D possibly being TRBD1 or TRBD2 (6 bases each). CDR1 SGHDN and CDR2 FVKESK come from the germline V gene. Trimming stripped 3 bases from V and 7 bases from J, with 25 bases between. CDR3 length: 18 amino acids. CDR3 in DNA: TGTGCCAGCAGCCATTTCAATAGGGGGGCGGGGAACAAAAATGAGCAGTTCTTC. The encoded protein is CASSHFNRGAGNKNEQFF.

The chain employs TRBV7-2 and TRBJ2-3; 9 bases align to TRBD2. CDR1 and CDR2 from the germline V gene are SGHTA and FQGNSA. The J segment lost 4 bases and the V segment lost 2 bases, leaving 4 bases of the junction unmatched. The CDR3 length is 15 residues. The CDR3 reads CASSLQRGVSDTQYF. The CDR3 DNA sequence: TGTGCCAGCAGCTTACAGCGGGGGGTTTCAGATACGCAGTATTTT.

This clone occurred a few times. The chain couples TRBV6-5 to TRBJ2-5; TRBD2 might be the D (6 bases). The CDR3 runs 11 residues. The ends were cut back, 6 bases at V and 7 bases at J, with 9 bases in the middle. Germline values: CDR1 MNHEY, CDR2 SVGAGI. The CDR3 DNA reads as TGTGCCAGCAGCACGGGGGTGACCCAGTACTTC. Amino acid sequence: CASSTGVTQYF.

The CDR3 DNA reads TGCGCCAGCAGCCAACAGGGAAACTCCTACAATGAGCAGTTCTTC. This gives the protein CASSQQGNSYNEQFF. The J gene is TRBJ2-1, the V gene TRBV4-3; D is possibly TRBD1 (5 bases). CDR1 and CDR2 from the germline V gene are LGHNA and YSLEER. The CDR3 has 15 residues. The V and J ends lost 2 bases and 0 bases respectively, with 8 bases between them.

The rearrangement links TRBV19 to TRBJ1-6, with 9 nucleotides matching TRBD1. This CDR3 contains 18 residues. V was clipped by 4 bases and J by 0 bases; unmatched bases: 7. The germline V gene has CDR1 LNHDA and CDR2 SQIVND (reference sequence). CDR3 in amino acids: CASSTGTGTRSYNSPLHF. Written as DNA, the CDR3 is TGTGCCAGTAGTACCGGGACAGGGACCCGCTCCTATAATTCACCCCTCCACTTT.

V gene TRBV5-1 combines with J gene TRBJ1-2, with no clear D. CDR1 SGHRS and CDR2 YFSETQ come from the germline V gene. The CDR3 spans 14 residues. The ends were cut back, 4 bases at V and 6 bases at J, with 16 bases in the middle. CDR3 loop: CASSATVGGNGYTF. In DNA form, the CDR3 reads TGCGCCAGCAGCGCGACGGTTGGAGGGAATGGCTACACCTTC.

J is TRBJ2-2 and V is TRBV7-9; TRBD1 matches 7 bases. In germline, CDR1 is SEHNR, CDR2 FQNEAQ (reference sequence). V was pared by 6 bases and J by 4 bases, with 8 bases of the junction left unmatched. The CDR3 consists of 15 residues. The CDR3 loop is CASSQTGHGTGELFF. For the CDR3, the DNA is TGTGCCAGCAGTCAGACAGGGCATGGCACCGGGGAGCTGTTTTTT. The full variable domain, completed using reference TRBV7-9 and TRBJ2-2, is DTGVSQNPRHKITKRGQNVTFRCDPISEHNRLYWYRQTLGQGPEFLTYFQNEAQLEKSRLLSDRFSAERPKGSFSTLEIQRTEQGDSAMYLCASSQTGHGTGELFFGEGSRLTVL.

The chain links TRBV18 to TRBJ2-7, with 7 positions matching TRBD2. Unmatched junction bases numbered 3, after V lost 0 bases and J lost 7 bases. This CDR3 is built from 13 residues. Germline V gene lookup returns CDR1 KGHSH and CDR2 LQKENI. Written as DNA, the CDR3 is TGTGCCAGCTCACCACCGAACGGGAGGGAGCAGTACTTC. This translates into CASSPPNGREQYF.

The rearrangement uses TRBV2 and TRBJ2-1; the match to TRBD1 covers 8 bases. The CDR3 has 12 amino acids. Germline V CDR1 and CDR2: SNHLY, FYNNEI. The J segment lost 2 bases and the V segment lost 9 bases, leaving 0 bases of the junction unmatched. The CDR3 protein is CARGQAYNEQFF. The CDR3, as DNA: TGTGCCAGGGGACAGGCCTACAATGAGCAGTTCTTC.